The 14 T cell receptor beta chains below were found in one sample sequenced in a study of blood T cell repertoires in COVID-19. Assay used: immunoSEQ multiplex PCR; TCRdb lists only in-frame clones, some missing. The table shows under 140,000 clones, with about 79% occurring only once. The specimen was peripheral blood. These receptors all stem from an elderly woman with active or convalescent COVID-19.

V gene TRBV7-8 combines with J gene TRBJ1-3; D might be TRBD1 (6 bases). V gave up 1 base and J gave up 4 bases, with 14 bases separating them. The CDR3 spans 16 residues. Germline CDR1 SGHVS, CDR2 FQNEAQ. This chain's CDR3 is CASSLVWQGSGNTIYF. In DNA, the CDR3 is TGTGCCAGCAGCTTAGTCTGGCAGGGGTCAGGAAACACCATATATTTT.

The sample holds one count of this clone. The chain carries TRBV9 and TRBJ1-2; 8 bases are shared with TRBD1. The V gene's germline CDR1 is SGDLS and CDR2 YYNGEE. After removal of 1 base from V and 2 bases from J, the junction contained 10 bases not matched to a gene. The CDR3 sequence is 17 residues long. The CDR3 reads CASSVRDRIIPNYGYTF. In DNA form, the CDR3 reads TGTGCCAGCAGCGTACGGGACAGGATAATCCCAAACTATGGCTACACCTTC.

This rearrangement joins TRBV29-1 to TRBJ2-7, with D maybe TRBD2 (6 bases). Trimming pared 7 bases from V and 5 bases from J, leaving 18 bases between. The V gene's germline CDR1 is SQVTM and CDR2 ANQGSEA. CDR3 length: 13 residues. CDR3 nucleotides: TGCAGCGCGCCTGGTGGGAGGTTACACGAGCAGTACTTC. Encoded protein: CSAPGGRLHEQYF.

The chain is built from TRBV7-8 and TRBJ2-2; perhaps TRBD2 as D (6 bases). This CDR3 has 16 amino acids. CDR1 SGHVS and CDR2 FQNEAQ come from the germline V gene. Deletions cut 5 bases from V and 5 bases from J, with 18 bases between. For the CDR3, the DNA is TGTGCCAGCAGCCCCCTGAGTTTGGCGGGAACCGGGGAGCTGTTTTTT. Its protein product is CASSPLSLAGTGELFF.

V gene TRBV5-1 combines with J gene TRBJ2-1, with D perhaps TRBD2 (6 bases). Germline V CDR1 and CDR2: SGHRS, YFSETQ. The V and J ends lost 2 bases and 6 bases respectively, with 15 bases between them. The CDR3 spans 15 residues. This CDR3 reads CASSFVSGVSNEQFF. DNA for the CDR3: TGCGCCAGCAGCTTTGTTTCGGGAGTAAGCAATGAGCAGTTCTTC.

J is TRBJ1-3 and V is TRBV7-6; D gene uncertain. Germline-derived CDR1 and CDR2 are SGHVS and FNYEAQ. The CDR3 length is 15 residues. V shed 7 bases and J shed 0 bases, with 13 bases lying between them. CDR3 in DNA: TGTGCCAGCACCCCCGGCGGTTTCTCTGGAAACACCATATATTTT. This translates into CASTPGGFSGNTIYF.

The chain carries TRBV6-5 and TRBJ1-5; maybe TRBD1 (5 bases). Trimming shortened V by 4 bases and J by 4 bases, and 17 bases separated the two germline ends. The V gene's germline CDR1 is MNHEY and CDR2 SVGAGI. This CDR3 has 16 amino acids. DNA of the CDR3: TGTGCCAGCAGTTCTCAGACCCGGGGGTGGAATCAGCCCCAGCATTTT. Amino acid sequence: CASSSQTRGWNQPQHF.

This rearrangement joins TRBV4-1 to TRBJ1-1, with TRBD1 matching over 9 bases. The V and J ends lost 1 base and 2 bases, in that order; junction bases with no gene match: 5. The CDR3 covers 16 residues. Germline V CDR1 and CDR2: MGHRA, YSYEKL. The CDR3 DNA reads TGCGCCAGCAGCCAAGGTGGGACAGGGAGAAACACTGAAGCTTTCTTT. This gives the protein CASSQGGTGRNTEAFF.

The rearrangement joins TRBV6-2 or TRBV6-3 to TRBJ2-7, with TRBD2 matching over 7 bases. The CDR3 has 15 residues. CDR1 MNHEY and CDR2 SVGEGT come from the germline V gene. Losses at the gene ends were 0 bases for V and 9 bases for J; bases not matched to a gene: 11. In nucleotides, the CDR3 is TGTGCCAGCAGTTACTCGGCTAGCGGTGTTAGCTCGCAGTACTTC. Translating it yields CASSYSASGVSSQYF.

The chain employs TRBV20-1 and TRBJ2-5; D gene ambiguous. V lost 3 bases, J lost 5 bases, and 13 bases lay in between. This CDR3 spans 13 amino acids. The germline gives CDR1 DFQATT, CDR2 SNEGSKA (reference sequence). The CDR3 region is CSASSWIRETQYF. Written as DNA, the CDR3 is TGCAGTGCTAGTTCCTGGATCAGGGAGACCCAGTACTTC.

This clone was detected only a few times. J is TRBJ2-1 and V is TRBV10-3, with a tentative D call TRBD2 (5 bases). V lost 2 bases, J lost 2 bases, and 13 bases lay in between. Germline CDR1 ENHRY, CDR2 SYGVKD. The CDR3 has 16 amino acids. In DNA, the CDR3 is TGTGCCATCAGTGAGGGCGGGCCCCTAACCTACAATGAGCAGTTCTTC. It codes for CAISEGGPLTYNEQFF.

This clone was detected only once. The rearrangement links TRBV11-2 to TRBJ2-1; possible D gene TRBD2, 6 bases. The CDR3 is made up of 13 amino acids. Germline V lookup: CDR1 SGHAT, CDR2 FQNNGV. Trimming left V 5 bases short and J 10 bases short, with 15 bases between. CDR3 sequence: CASSIPSEGEQFF. The DNA for the CDR3 is TGTGCCAGCAGCATCCCCTCGGAGGGGGAGCAGTTCTTC.

The rearrangement links TRBV2 to TRBJ2-2, with D perhaps matching TRBD2 (6 bases). The V and J ends lost 7 bases and 3 bases respectively, with 12 bases between them. CDR3 length equals 14 residues. Germline V CDR1 and CDR2: SNHLY, FYNNEI. The CDR3 coding sequence is TGTGCCAGCACCAGGACTATTTACACCGGGGAGCTGTTTTTT. Amino acid sequence: CASTRTIYTGELFF.

The rearrangement uses TRBV5-1 and TRBJ2-5; the D is unclear. The CDR3 sequence is 14 residues long. Germline-derived CDR1 and CDR2 are SGHRS and YFSETQ. The ends were cut back, 4 bases at V and 2 bases at J, with 12 bases in the middle. The CDR3 DNA reads TGCGCCAGCAGCCTGGGGTCTCAGCAAGAGACCCAGTACTTC. Encoded protein: CASSLGSQQETQYF.